This T cell receptor beta chain comes out of a study of beta chain features in type 1 diabetes. Note on this clone: Its target is unknown.

The CDR3 is made up of 15 amino acids. With 1 base removed from V and 1 base from J, the gap between germline ends came to 8 bases. The germline V gene encodes CDR1 SEHNR and CDR2 FQNEAQ (reference sequence). Study-wide results and limits: The similarity of naive, central memory and Treg TCRB repertoires appeared greater among patients than among healthy donors.

The investigators reverse transcribed all of the isolated RNA, so they sequenced expressed TCRB transcripts. About 3.57 million reads per sample were averaged for naive, central memory and regulatory samples. The protocol was immunoSEQ multiplex PCR, while the TCRdb copy is restricted to in-frame clones and leaves out a portion. The sample has approximately 470,000 clones, roughly 31% seen once. V gene TRBV7-9 combines with J gene TRBJ2-1, with D maybe TRBD2 (5 bases). The receptor comes from a man in his late teens or twenties in good health. The source material was naive CD4+ T cells from blood. CDR3 loop: CASSLVGASYNEQFF. For the CDR3, the DNA is TGTGCCAGCAGCTTAGTGGGAGCTTCCTACAATGAGCAGTTCTTC.